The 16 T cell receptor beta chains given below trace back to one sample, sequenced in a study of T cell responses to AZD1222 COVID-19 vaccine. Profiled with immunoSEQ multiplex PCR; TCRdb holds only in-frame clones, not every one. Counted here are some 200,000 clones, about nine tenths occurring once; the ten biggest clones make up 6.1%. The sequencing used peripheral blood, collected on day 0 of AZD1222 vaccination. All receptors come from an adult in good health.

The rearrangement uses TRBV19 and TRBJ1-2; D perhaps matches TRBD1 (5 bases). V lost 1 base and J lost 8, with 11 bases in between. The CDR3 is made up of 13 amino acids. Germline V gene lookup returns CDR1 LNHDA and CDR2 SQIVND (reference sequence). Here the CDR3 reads CASSIVAGNGYTF. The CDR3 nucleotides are TGTGCCAGTAGTATAGTGGCAGGGAACGGCTACACCTTC. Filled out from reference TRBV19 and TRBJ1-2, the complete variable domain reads DGGITQSPKYLFRKEGQNVTLSCEQNLNHDAMYWYRQDPGQGLRLIYYSQIVNDFQKGDIAEGYSVSREKKESFPLTVTSAQKNPTAFYLCASSIVAGNGYTFGSGTRLTVV.

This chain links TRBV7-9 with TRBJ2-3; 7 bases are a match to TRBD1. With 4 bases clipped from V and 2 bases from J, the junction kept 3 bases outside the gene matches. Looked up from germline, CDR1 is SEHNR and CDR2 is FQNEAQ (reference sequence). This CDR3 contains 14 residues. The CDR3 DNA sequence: TGTGCCAGCAGCTCGGGACAGAACACAGATACGCAGTATTTT. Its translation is CASSSGQNTDTQYF.

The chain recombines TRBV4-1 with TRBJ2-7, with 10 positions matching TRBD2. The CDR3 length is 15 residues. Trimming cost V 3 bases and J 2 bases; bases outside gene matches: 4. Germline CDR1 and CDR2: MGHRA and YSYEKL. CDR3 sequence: CASSQLAGGTYEQYF. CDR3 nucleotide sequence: TGCGCCAGCAGCCAGTTAGCGGGGGGCACCTACGAGCAGTACTTC.

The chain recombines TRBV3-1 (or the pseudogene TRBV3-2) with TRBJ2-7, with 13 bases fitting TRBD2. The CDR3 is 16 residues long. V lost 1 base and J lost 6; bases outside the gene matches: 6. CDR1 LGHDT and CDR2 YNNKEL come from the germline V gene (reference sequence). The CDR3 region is CASSQATLAGGLEQYF. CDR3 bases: TGTGCCAGCAGCCAAGCAACACTAGCGGGGGGGCTCGAGCAGTACTTC.

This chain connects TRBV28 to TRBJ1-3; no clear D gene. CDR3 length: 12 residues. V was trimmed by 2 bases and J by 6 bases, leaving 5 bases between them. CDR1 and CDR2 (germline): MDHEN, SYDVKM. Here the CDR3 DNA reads TGTGCCAGCAGTTTAGCGGTAAACACCATATATTTT. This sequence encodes CASSLAVNTIYF.

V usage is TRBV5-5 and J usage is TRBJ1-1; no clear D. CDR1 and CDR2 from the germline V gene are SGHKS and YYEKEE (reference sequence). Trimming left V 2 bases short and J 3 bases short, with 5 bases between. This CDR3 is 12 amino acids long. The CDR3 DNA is TGTGCCAGCAGCTTAAGTTACACTGAAGCTTTCTTT. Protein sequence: CASSLSYTEAFF.

The CDR3: CASSPTWFDYGYTF. As DNA, the CDR3 is TGTGCCAGCTCACCTACCTGGTTCGACTATGGCTACACCTTC. This sequence joins TRBV18 and TRBJ1-2; D unresolved. This CDR3 is built from 14 residues. Germline V gene lookup returns CDR1 KGHSH and CDR2 LQKENI. The V end was cut by 3 bases, the J end by 3 bases, with 11 bases between.

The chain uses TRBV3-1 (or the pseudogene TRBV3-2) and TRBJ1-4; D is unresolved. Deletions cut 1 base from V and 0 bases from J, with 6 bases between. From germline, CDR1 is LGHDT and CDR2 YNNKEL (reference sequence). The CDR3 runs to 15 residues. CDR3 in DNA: TGTGCCAGCAGCCAAGTTACAACAACTAATGAAAAACTGTTTTTT. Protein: CASSQVTTTNEKLFF.

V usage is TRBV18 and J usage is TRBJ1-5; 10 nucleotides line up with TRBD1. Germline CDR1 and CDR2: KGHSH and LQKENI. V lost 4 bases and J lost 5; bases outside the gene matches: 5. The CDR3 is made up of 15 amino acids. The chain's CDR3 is CASSLETGGDQPQHF. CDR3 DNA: TGTGCCAGCTCACTCGAGACAGGGGGCGATCAGCCCCAGCATTTT.

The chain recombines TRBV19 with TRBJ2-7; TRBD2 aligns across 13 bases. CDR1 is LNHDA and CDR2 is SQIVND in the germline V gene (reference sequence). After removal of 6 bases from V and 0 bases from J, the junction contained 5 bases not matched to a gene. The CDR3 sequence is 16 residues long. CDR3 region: CASSKGLAGTSYEQYF. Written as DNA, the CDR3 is TGTGCCAGTAGCAAGGGACTAGCGGGGACCTCCTACGAGCAGTACTTC.

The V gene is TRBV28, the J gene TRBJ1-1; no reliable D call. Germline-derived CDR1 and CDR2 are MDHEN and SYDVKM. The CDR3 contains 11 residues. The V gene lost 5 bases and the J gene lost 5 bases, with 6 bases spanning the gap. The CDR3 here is CASSTRTEAFF. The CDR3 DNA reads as TGTGCCAGCAGTACGAGGACTGAAGCTTTCTTT.

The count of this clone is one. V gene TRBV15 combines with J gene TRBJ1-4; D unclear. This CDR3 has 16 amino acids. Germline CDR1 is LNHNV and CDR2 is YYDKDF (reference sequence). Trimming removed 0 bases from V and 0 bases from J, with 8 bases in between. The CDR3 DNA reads TGTGCCACCAGCAGAGATCCGGTGACAACTAATGAAAAACTGTTTTTT. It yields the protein CATSRDPVTTNEKLFF.

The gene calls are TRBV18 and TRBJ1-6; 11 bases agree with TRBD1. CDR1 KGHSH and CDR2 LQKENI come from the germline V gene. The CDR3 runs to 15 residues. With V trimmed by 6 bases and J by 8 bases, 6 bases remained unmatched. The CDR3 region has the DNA TGTGCCAGCTCTCTGGACAGGGGGCGGGATTCACCCCTCCACTTT. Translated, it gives CASSLDRGRDSPLHF. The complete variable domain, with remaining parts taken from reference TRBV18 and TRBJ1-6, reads NAGVMQNPRHLVRRRGQEARLRCSPMKGHSHVYWYRQLPEEGLKFMVYLQKENIIDESGMPKERFSAEFPKEGPSILRIQQVVRGDSAAYFCASSLDRGRDSPLHFGNGTRLTVT.

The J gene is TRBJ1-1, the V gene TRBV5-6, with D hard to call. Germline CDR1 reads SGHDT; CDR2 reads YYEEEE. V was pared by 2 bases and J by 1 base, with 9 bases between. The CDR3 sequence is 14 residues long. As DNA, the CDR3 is TGTGCCAGCAGCTTAGGGCAGGCGAACACTGAAGCTTTCTTT. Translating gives CASSLGQANTEAFF.

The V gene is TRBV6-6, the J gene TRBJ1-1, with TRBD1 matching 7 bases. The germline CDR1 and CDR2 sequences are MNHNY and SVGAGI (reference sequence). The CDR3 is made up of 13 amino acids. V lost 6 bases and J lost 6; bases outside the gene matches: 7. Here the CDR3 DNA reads TGTGCCAGCAGCTCCAGGGGGTTGGCTGAAGCTTTCTTT. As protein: CASSSRGLAEAFF.

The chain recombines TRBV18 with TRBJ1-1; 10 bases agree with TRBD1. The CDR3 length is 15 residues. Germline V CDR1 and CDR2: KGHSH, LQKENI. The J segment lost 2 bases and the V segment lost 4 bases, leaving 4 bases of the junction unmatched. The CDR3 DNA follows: TGTGCCAGCTCACTATCGACAGGGGGCAACACTGAAGCTTTCTTT. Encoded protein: CASSLSTGGNTEAFF. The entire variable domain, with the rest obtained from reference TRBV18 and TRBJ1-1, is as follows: NAGVMQNPRHLVRRRGQEARLRCSPMKGHSHVYWYRQLPEEGLKFMVYLQKENIIDESGMPKERFSAEFPKEGPSILRIQQVVRGDSAAYFCASSLSTGGNTEAFFGQGTRLTVV.